These 21 T cell receptor beta chains were all obtained from the same sample, sequenced in a study of shared clonotypes between healthy human individuals. Data came from immunoSEQ multiplex PCR; TCRdb stores just in-frame clones and leaves some out. The sample lists roughly 410,000 clones, about 96% occurring once. The specimen sequenced was memory CD8+ T cells sorted from blood. Subset indicated: CD45RO+ cells pooled with CCR7-negative TemRA cells. Source of these receptors: a young man in good health.

The gene calls are TRBV19 and TRBJ1-5, with no clear D. Germline V lookup: CDR1 LNHDA, CDR2 SQIVND (reference sequence). The CDR3 spans 13 residues. The V gene lost 5 bases and the J gene lost 0 bases, with 5 bases spanning the gap. The DNA for the CDR3 is TGTGCCAGTAGTTCACGTAGCAATCAGCCCCAGCATTTT. It is translated as CASSSRSNQPQHF.

The V gene is TRBV10-3, the J gene TRBJ2-1; D is undetermined. Germline V gives CDR1 ENHRY, CDR2 SYGVKD. The V end lost 0 bases, the J end lost 7 bases, and 10 bases lay between the germline ends. The CDR3 runs to 14 residues. DNA of the CDR3: TGTGCCATCAGTGAGTCGACGCGGCGAAATGAGCAGTTCTTC. Residues: CAISESTRRNEQFF.

The V and J genes are TRBV4-1 and TRBJ2-7, with 10 positions matching TRBD2. Germline CDR1 is MGHRA and CDR2 is YSYEKL. The V gene end was trimmed by 1 base and the J gene end by 6 bases; junction bases not matched to a gene: 3. The CDR3 sequence is 14 residues long. The CDR3 sequence: CASSQGTSGPEQYF. CDR3 in DNA: TGCGCCAGCAGCCAAGGGACTAGCGGCCCCGAGCAGTACTTC.

V and J are TRBV7-8 and TRBJ2-7, with 12 bases that match TRBD2. This CDR3 is built from 14 residues. Germline V gene data show CDR1 as SGHVS and CDR2 as FQNEAQ. Unmatched junction bases numbered 0, after V lost 4 bases and J lost 2 bases. The CDR3 is CASSSSGRAYEQYF. CDR3 nucleotides: TGTGCCAGCAGCTCTAGCGGGAGGGCCTACGAGCAGTACTTC.

With respect to this clone: The same CDR3 can be traced to other DNA sequences in this sample. The V gene is TRBV20-1, the J gene TRBJ2-7, with unresolved D. This CDR3 region has 11 residues. V lost 1 base to trimming and J lost 1 base, with 2 bases between them. Looked up from germline, CDR1 is DFQATT and CDR2 is SNEGSKA (reference sequence). CDR3 loop: CSARGSYEQYF. CDR3 nucleotide sequence: TGCAGTGCTAGAGGTTCCTACGAGCAGTACTTC.

The J gene is TRBJ2-5, the V gene TRBV11-3; D assignment may be TRBD1 or TRBD2 (5 bases each). The germline gives CDR1 SGHNT, CDR2 YENEEA. This CDR3 comprises 15 residues. The V gene lost 3 bases and the J gene lost 1 base, with 12 bases spanning the gap. The CDR3 DNA is TGTGCCAGCAGCTTCACATATGGGGGCCAAGAGACCCAGTACTTC. Its protein is CASSFTYGGQETQYF.

The rearrangement uses TRBV5-1 and TRBJ2-1; 10 bases agree with TRBD2. Germline trimming cut 2 bases from V and 2 bases from J; bases unmatched to any gene: 4. CDR1 is SGHRS, CDR2 YFSETQ, per germline. The CDR3 contains 16 residues. The chain's CDR3 is CASSLAGGGPYNEQFF. For the CDR3, the DNA is TGCGCCAGCAGCTTAGCGGGAGGGGGGCCCTACAATGAGCAGTTCTTC.

This clone was detected only once. The chain recombines TRBV19 with TRBJ2-7; D gene unclear. The length of the CDR3 is 10 residues. V was cut by 1 base and J by 9 bases, with 4 bases left in between. Germline lookup yields CDR1 LNHDA and CDR2 SQIVND (reference sequence). For the CDR3, the DNA is TGTGCCAGTAGTATAGGGGGGCAGTACTTC. This gives the protein CASSIGGQYF.

The chain recombines TRBV11-2 with TRBJ2-5; TRBD1 is a possible D gene (6 bases). V gave up 0 bases and J gave up 3 bases, with 20 bases separating them. From germline, CDR1 is SGHAT and CDR2 FQNNGV. CDR3 length: 18 residues. CDR3 sequence (DNA): TGTGCCAGCAGCTTAGATCCTTTTTGGGGGCGCCGAGAAGAGACCCAGTACTTC. Protein product: CASSLDPFWGRREETQYF. The complete variable domain, with remaining parts taken from reference TRBV11-2 and TRBJ2-5, reads EAGVAQSPRYKIIEKRQSVAFWCNPISGHATLYWYQQILGQGPKLLIQFQNNGVVDDSQLPKDRFSAERLKGVDSTLKIQPAKLEDSAVYLCASSLDPFWGRREETQYFGPGTRLLVL.

This clone was observed a single time. V and J are TRBV9 and TRBJ1-1; D gene unclear. The CDR3 extends over 13 amino acids. The V gene lost 1 base and the J gene lost 0 bases, with 4 bases spanning the gap. Germline loops: CDR1 SGDLS, CDR2 YYNGEE. CDR3 loop: CASSVSVNTEAFF. The CDR3 nucleotides read TGTGCCAGCAGCGTATCTGTGAACACTGAAGCTTTCTTT. Full variable domain (rest looked up from reference TRBV9 and TRBJ1-1): DSGVTQTPKHLITATGQRVTLRCSPRSGDLSVYWYQQSLDQGLQFLIQYYNGEERAKGNILERFSAQQFPDLHSELNLSSLELGDSALYFCASSVSVNTEAFFGQGTRLTVV.

V is TRBV28 and J is TRBJ1-5, with a weak D call TRBD1 (5 bases). CDR3 length: 14 residues. Germline CDR1 is MDHEN and CDR2 is SYDVKM. Trimming left V 2 bases short and J 7 bases short, with 12 bases between. The CDR3 DNA reads TGTGCCAGCAGTTTAGGGGGAGGAGGGCAGCCCCAGCATTTT. Protein product: CASSLGGGGQPQHF.

The chain carries TRBV19 and TRBJ2-3, with a weak D call TRBD2 (5 bases). CDR3 length: 16 amino acids. The V gene lost 1 base and the J gene lost 1 base, with 12 bases spanning the gap. Germline V gene data show CDR1 as LNHDA and CDR2 as SQIVND (reference sequence). The CDR3 is CASSIGGGFGTDTQYF. CDR3 coding DNA: TGTGCCAGTAGTATAGGCGGAGGATTTGGCACAGATACGCAGTATTTT. Full variable domain (rest looked up from reference TRBV19 and TRBJ2-3): DGGITQSPKYLFRKEGQNVTLSCEQNLNHDAMYWYRQDPGQGLRLIYYSQIVNDFQKGDIAEGYSVSREKKESFPLTVTSAQKNPTAFYLCASSIGGGFGTDTQYFGPGTRLTVL.

The chain uses TRBV7-2 and TRBJ2-5; 7 bases match TRBD2. J was trimmed by 1 base and V by 4 bases; bases with no gene match: 12. The CDR3 totals 17 residues. From germline, CDR1 is SGHTA and CDR2 FQGNSA. CDR3 coding DNA: TGTGCCAGCAGCTCGCGTAGTAGCGGACTAGGCCAAGAGACCCAGTACTTC. It is translated as CASSSRSSGLGQETQYF. Complete variable domain (other parts from reference TRBV7-2 and TRBJ2-5): GAGVSQSPSNKVTEKGKDVELRCDPISGHTALYWYRQSLGQGLEFLIYFQGNSAPDKSGLPSDRFSAERTGGSVSTLTIQRTQQEDSAVYLCASSSRSSGLGQETQYFGPGTRLLVL.

This sequence joins TRBV28 and TRBJ1-4, with D possibly matching TRBD1 (5 bases). This CDR3 spans 15 amino acids. Trimming took 1 base from V and 10 from J, leaving 16 bases between them. Looked up from germline, CDR1 is MDHEN and CDR2 is SYDVKM. Here the CDR3 reads CASSLFPGRAGKLFF. For the CDR3, the DNA is TGTGCCAGCAGTTTATTCCCAGGGCGTGCGGGAAAACTGTTTTTT.

This clone has just one count. The chain has TRBV28 and TRBJ2-2; perhaps TRBD1 as D (6 bases). This CDR3 contains 15 residues. The germline CDR1 and CDR2 sequences are MDHEN and SYDVKM. The germline V and J ends were trimmed by 5 bases and 1 base, with 11 bases remaining between them. In DNA, the CDR3 is TGTGCCAGCAGTCCGTCGACAGGGAACACCGGGGAGCTGTTTTTT. This translates into CASSPSTGNTGELFF.

The chain is built from TRBV5-1 and TRBJ2-1; unclear D gene. Germline CDR1 is SGHRS and CDR2 is YFSETQ. V gave up 3 bases and J gave up 5 bases, with 9 bases separating them. The CDR3 spans 13 residues. The CDR3 here is CASSYLAHNEQFF. Here the CDR3 DNA reads TGCGCCAGCAGCTACTTGGCCCACAATGAGCAGTTCTTC.

J is TRBJ2-7 and V is TRBV5-1, with 7 bases fitting TRBD2. V lost 3 bases, J lost 12 bases, and 9 bases stayed unmatched. Germline V gene data show CDR1 as SGHRS and CDR2 as YFSETQ. This CDR3 comprises 12 residues. This CDR3 reads CASSYFSGGWYF. Written as DNA, the CDR3 is TGCGCCAGCAGCTATTTCTCGGGGGGATGGTACTTC.

This chain connects TRBV6-5 to TRBJ2-7; D unresolved. The CDR3 has 13 amino acids. The V gene's germline CDR1 is MNHEY and CDR2 SVGAGI. V was trimmed by 0 bases and J by 2 bases, leaving 5 bases between them. The CDR3 bases are TGTGCCAGCAGTTACTCGAGTCCCTACGAGCAGTACTTC. Translation gives CASSYSSPYEQYF.

In DNA, the CDR3 is TGTGCCAGCAGCTTAGCTCCTAGGACCCAATACAATGAGCAGTTCTTC. This translates into CASSLAPRTQYNEQFF. The rearrangement links TRBV7-9 to TRBJ2-1, with D uncertain. V gave up 0 bases and J gave up 4 bases, with 13 bases separating them. The CDR3 consists of 16 residues. The germline gives CDR1 SEHNR, CDR2 FQNEAQ (reference sequence).

The rearrangement uses TRBV19 and TRBJ2-7, with 9 bases identical to TRBD2. Germline lookup yields CDR1 LNHDA and CDR2 SQIVND (reference sequence). V lost 3 bases, J lost 3 bases, and 6 bases stayed unmatched. The length of the CDR3 is 15 residues. CDR3 sequence: CASSMGTSRNYEQYF. In DNA form, the CDR3 reads TGTGCCAGTAGTATGGGGACTAGCCGTAACTACGAGCAGTACTTC.

The rearrangement links TRBV30 to TRBJ2-7, with D perhaps matching TRBD1 (6 bases). The V gene lost 5 bases and the J gene lost 2 bases, with 13 bases spanning the gap. The CDR3 is 13 amino acids. In germline, CDR1 is GTSNPN, CDR2 SVGIG (reference sequence). The CDR3 DNA is TGTGCCTGGTCCAGGGGACCTCCCTACGAGCAGTACTTC. This sequence encodes CAWSRGPPYEQYF.